What follows is one T cell receptor (beta chain) and its context. Its antigen remains unidentified. These data come from a study of T cells expressing NK-cell markers. Study-wide points: Roughly 6 donors had dominant NKG2C+ clonotypes that comprised roughly 1.0-8% of their CD8+ T cells.

TCRdb reprocessed the 5' RACE reads; each CDR3 protein has one entry and no DNA is given. This specimen shows about 150,000 distinct CDR3 sequences; the ten leading clones hold 12%. In germline, CDR1 is SGHRS, CDR2 YFSETQ. The CDR3 extends over 14 amino acids. The sequence came from a young man in good health. This chain uses TRBV5-1 with TRBJ2-3; TCRdb outputs TRBD1, but without DNA this stays unchecked. The sequenced material came from blood T cells: a sorted CD56 or NKG2C T cell subset, CD4+ or CD8+ T cells, or bulk PBMC T cells (not recorded which). CDR3 amino acids: CASSTGQGADTQYF.